The 22 T cell receptor beta chains reported below all come from one sample, sequenced in a study of blood T cell repertoires in COVID-19. Produced via immunoSEQ multiplex PCR; TCRdb's table is partial and in-frame only. The repertoire holds tens of thousands of clones, with approximately 80% as singletons. Sequencing used peripheral blood. Receptor source: a human donor in a cohort sampled during active COVID-19.

In nucleotides, the CDR3 is TGTGCCAGCAGCACAATCAGTAGGGGCCTCTCTGGGGCCAACGTCCTGACTTTC. It yields the protein CASSTISRGLSGANVLTF. The gene calls are TRBV5-4 and TRBJ2-6, with a weak D call TRBD1 (5 bases). V dropped 4 bases and J dropped 0 bases, with 17 bases sitting between them. The CDR3 has 18 residues. Germline V gene sequence: CDR1 SGHNT, CDR2 YYREEE (reference sequence).

In nucleotides, the CDR3 is TGTGCCAGCACCACAGACAGGAGGAAGCGCGTCTCCTACGAGCAGTACTTC. Residues: CASTTDRRKRVSYEQYF. The chain recombines TRBV27 with TRBJ2-7; weak D call: TRBD1 (6 bases). This CDR3 contains 17 residues. V was clipped by 7 bases and J by 0 bases, with 22 bases between them. Germline V gene sequence: CDR1 MNHEY, CDR2 SMNVEV (reference sequence).

This rearrangement joins TRBV20-1 to TRBJ1-2; D remains ambiguous. V lost 2 bases and J lost 8, with 9 bases in between. This CDR3 spans 11 amino acids. Germline CDR1 DFQATT, CDR2 SNEGSKA (reference sequence). The CDR3 loop is CSARNRVGYTF. CDR3 DNA sequence: TGCAGTGCTAGAAATCGGGTGGGCTACACCTTC.

This chain connects TRBV19 to TRBJ2-3; 8 bases line up with TRBD2. Germline assignment: CDR1 LNHDA and CDR2 SQIVND (reference sequence). The CDR3 has 21 residues. The V segment lost 7 bases and the J segment 7 bases; nucleotides outside the gene matches: 31. CDR3 protein: CASTPVFSMVERGTTPYTQYF. For the CDR3, the DNA is TGTGCCAGTACCCCCGTTTTTAGTATGGTCGAGCGGGGGACGACACCCTATACGCAGTATTTT.

This clone was seen only a few times. V gene TRBV19 combines with J gene TRBJ2-7; possible D gene TRBD2, 6 bases. The V end was cut by 5 bases, the J end by 0 bases, with 17 bases between. The germline V gene encodes CDR1 LNHDA and CDR2 SQIVND (reference sequence). CDR3 length: 16 amino acids. CDR3 in amino acids: CASSDPNGGGSYEQYF. The CDR3 nucleotides read TGTGCCAGTAGTGACCCAAACGGGGGAGGCTCCTACGAGCAGTACTTC.

CDR3 nucleotides: TGCGCCAGCTCGTGGAACACCGGGGAGCTGTTTTTT. Residues: CASSWNTGELFF. This chain links TRBV5-1 with TRBJ2-2, with D uncertain. Looked up from germline, CDR1 is SGHRS and CDR2 is YFSETQ. V gave up 7 bases and J gave up 1 base, with 5 bases separating them. The CDR3 length is 12 residues.

This chain uses TRBV7-9 with TRBJ2-1, with TRBD1 as a possible D gene (5 bases). This CDR3 is built from 16 residues. The germline V gene encodes CDR1 SEHNR and CDR2 FQNEAQ (reference sequence). V lost 5 bases to trimming and J lost 0 bases, with 14 bases between them. The DNA of the CDR3 is TGTGCCAGCAGCCAGGGTCTTCTTAGCTCCTACAATGAGCAGTTCTTC. It translates to CASSQGLLSSYNEQFF.

This clone was observed a few times. V gene TRBV5-1 combines with J gene TRBJ2-2; 11 bases match TRBD1. V dropped 4 bases and J dropped 7; count of bases not matched to a gene: 9. CDR3 size: 16 residues. Germline V gene data show CDR1 as SGHRS and CDR2 as YFSETQ. In DNA form, the CDR3 reads TGCGCCAGCAGCCAAAACGGACAGGGGGCTGACGGGGAGCTGTTTTTT. This encodes CASSQNGQGADGELFF. The full variable domain, with the rest looked up from reference TRBV5-1 and TRBJ2-2, is KAGVTQTPRYLIKTRGQQVTLSCSPISGHRSVSWYQQTPGQGLQFLFEYFSETQRNKGNFPGRFSGRQFSNSRSEMNVSTLELGDSALYLCASSQNGQGADGELFFGEGSRLTVL.

This clone has just one count. J is TRBJ2-7 and V is TRBV6-2 or TRBV6-3, with a weak D call TRBD1 (6 bases). This CDR3 region has 18 residues. V shed 2 bases and J shed 1 base, with 21 bases lying between them. CDR1 is MNHEY, CDR2 SVGEGT, per germline. The CDR3 coding sequence is TGTGCCAGCAGTTACGCCACAGGGACACGCGCTAGTTCCTACGAGCAGTACTTC. It codes for CASSYATGTRASSYEQYF.

The chain carries TRBV18 and TRBJ2-7, with D possibly matching TRBD2 (6 bases). Per germline, CDR1 KGHSH and CDR2 LQKENI. This CDR3 comprises 14 residues. V lost 3 bases and J 2 bases, leaving 11 bases between the germline ends. The CDR3 loop reads CASSPGLGTYEQYV. The CDR3 DNA sequence: TGTGCCAGCTCACCGGGACTGGGCACCTACGAGCAGTACGTC.

The V gene is TRBV30, the J gene TRBJ1-5; 8 nucleotides match TRBD1. The trim removed 5 bases at V and 8 bases at J, leaving 5 bases unmatched. The germline gives CDR1 GTSNPN, CDR2 SVGIG (reference sequence). This CDR3 comprises 12 residues. In nucleotides, the CDR3 is TGTGCCTGGGGACAGGGAGGAAAGCCCCAGCATTTT. Amino acids: CAWGQGGKPQHF.

This clone has a handful of counts. The V gene is TRBV4-2, the J gene TRBJ1-5; 7 bases agree with TRBD1. Germline V gene sequence: CDR1 LGHNA, CDR2 YNFKEQ. J was trimmed by 2 bases and V by 3 bases; bases with no gene match: 7. The CDR3 is 16 residues long. The CDR3 DNA reads TGTGCCAGCAGCCAGGCAGACAGGGTTCGCAATCAGCCCCAGCATTTT. Translated, it gives CASSQADRVRNQPQHF.

This chain uses TRBV5-8 with TRBJ2-2; 7 nucleotides align to TRBD1. The CDR3 loop spans 15 amino acids. Trimming at V came to 4 bases and at J to 5 bases, leaving 8 bases not matched to a gene. Per germline, CDR1 SGHTS and CDR2 YDEGEE. This chain's CDR3 is CASSHLYRGTGELFF. CDR3 sequence (DNA): TGTGCCAGCAGCCACCTGTACAGGGGAACCGGGGAGCTGTTTTTT.

This clone came up once. This chain uses TRBV24-1 with TRBJ1-5; tentative D call: TRBD1 (5 bases). Deletions cut 4 bases from V and 1 base from J, with 10 bases between. Germline lookup yields CDR1 KGHDR and CDR2 SFDVKD. The CDR3 contains 15 residues. The CDR3 reads CATSDQRQSNQPQHF. CDR3 in DNA: TGTGCCACCAGTGACCAGCGACAGAGCAATCAGCCCCAGCATTTT.

V and J are TRBV6-1 and TRBJ2-3; 7 nucleotides align to TRBD2. The CDR3 covers 16 residues. Unmatched junction bases numbered 11, after V lost 4 bases and J lost 4 bases. In germline, CDR1 is MNHNS, CDR2 SASEGT. Here the CDR3 reads CASSARGGGGADTQYF. The CDR3, as DNA: TGTGCCAGCAGTGCCCGGGGCGGGGGAGGCGCAGATACGCAGTATTTT.

The rearrangement links TRBV4-3 to TRBJ2-1; TRBD2 matches 16 bases. Germline V lookup: CDR1 LGHNA, CDR2 YSLEER. The CDR3 runs to 16 residues. The ends lost 3 bases at V and 9 bases at J; junction bases unmatched: 5. DNA of the CDR3: TGCGCCAGCAGCCACCCCGGGACTAGCGGGGGGGGTGAGCAGTTCTTC. This gives the protein CASSHPGTSGGGEQFF.

The V call is TRBV19, the J call TRBJ2-6; 7 bases are a match to TRBD2. The length of the CDR3 is 16 residues. Germline CDR1 is LNHDA and CDR2 is SQIVND (reference sequence). V gave up 10 bases and J gave up 1 base; unmatched junction bases: 10. CDR3 coding DNA: TGTGCCACCAAAGGGGAGGGGTTTTCTGGGGCCAACGTCCTGACTTTC. Translated, it gives CATKGEGFSGANVLTF.

This chain connects TRBV5-1 to TRBJ2-3; 8 bases align to TRBD2. The CDR3 sequence is 15 residues long. Unmatched junction bases numbered 8, after V lost 4 bases and J lost 4 bases. Germline V lookup: CDR1 SGHRS, CDR2 YFSETQ. CDR3 nucleotides: TGCGCCAGCAGCCGGCAGCGGGAGTCCCCAGATACGCAGTATTTT. It encodes CASSRQRESPDTQYF.

The chain carries TRBV4-1 and TRBJ1-3; 8 bases fit TRBD1. The CDR3 runs 18 residues. Germline CDR1 reads MGHRA; CDR2 reads YSYEKL. Unmatched junction bases numbered 15, after V lost 4 bases and J lost 4 bases. CDR3 sequence: CASSPRPLTGAPGNTIYF. CDR3 coding DNA: TGCGCCAGCAGCCCACGGCCCCTGACAGGGGCGCCGGGAAACACCATATATTTT.

The chain uses TRBV6-4 and TRBJ2-3; D is unresolved. V lost 4 bases, J lost 4 bases, and 12 bases lay in between. Germline loops: CDR1 MRHNA, CDR2 SNTAGT. This CDR3 is 14 amino acids long. CDR3 coding DNA: TGTGCCAGCAGTGCATCTGTGGCAGCAGATACGCAGTATTTT. Its translation: CASSASVAADTQYF.

The V and J genes are TRBV7-8 and TRBJ2-5; 9 bases line up with TRBD1. The V gene end was trimmed by 4 bases and the J gene end by 5 bases; junction bases not matched to a gene: 11. In germline, CDR1 is SGHVS, CDR2 FQNEAQ. CDR3 length equals 16 residues. The CDR3 DNA reads as TGTGCCAGCAGCTACCTACAGGGGGCGGCGAGGGAGACCCAGTACTTC. This gives the protein CASSYLQGAARETQYF.

V and J are TRBV4-1 and TRBJ2-1; 7 nucleotides match TRBD2. The CDR3 has 14 residues. Trimming cost V 5 bases and J 5 bases; bases outside gene matches: 6. Germline CDR1 and CDR2: MGHRA and YSYEKL. CDR3 region: CASSYGTTNNEQFF. In nucleotides, the CDR3 is TGCGCCAGCAGCTACGGGACTACCAACAATGAGCAGTTCTTC.